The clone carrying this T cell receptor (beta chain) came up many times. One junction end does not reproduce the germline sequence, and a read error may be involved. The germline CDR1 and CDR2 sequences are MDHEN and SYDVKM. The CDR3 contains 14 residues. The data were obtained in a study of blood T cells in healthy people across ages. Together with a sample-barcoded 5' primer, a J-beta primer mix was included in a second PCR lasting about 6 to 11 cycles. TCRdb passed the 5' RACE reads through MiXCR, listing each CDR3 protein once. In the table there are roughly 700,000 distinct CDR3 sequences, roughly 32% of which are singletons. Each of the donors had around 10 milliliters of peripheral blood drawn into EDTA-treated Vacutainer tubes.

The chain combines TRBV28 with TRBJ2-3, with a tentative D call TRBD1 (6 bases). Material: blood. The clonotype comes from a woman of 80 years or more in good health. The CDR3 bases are TGCGCCAGCAGCCCCCAGGGGAGCACAGATACGCAGTATTTT. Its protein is CASSPQGSTDTQYF.